This T cell receptor (beta chain) comes out of a study of blood T cell repertoires in COVID-19. The V gene's germline CDR1 is SGHRS and CDR2 YFSETQ. Trimming took off 0 bases at V and 0 bases at J, with 13 bases between the two ends. The CDR3 length is 17 residues. Using immunoSEQ multiplex PCR, the repertoire was profiled, and TCRdb retains in-frame clones only, with some absent. The repertoire holds roughly 200,000 clones, over 75% seen once, with 2.5% to 3% in the top ten. Source material: peripheral blood. This sequence was found in a woman of 80 years or more with active or convalescent COVID-19. The chain uses TRBV5-1 and TRBJ2-1, with no clear D. The CDR3: CASSLGVRRSSYNEQFF. The CDR3 nucleotides read TGCGCCAGCAGCTTGGGTGTCCGACGGAGCTCCTACAATGAGCAGTTCTTC. Based on the CDR3 plus reference TRBV5-1 and TRBJ2-1, the full variable domain is KAGVTQTPRYLIKTRGQQVTLSCSPISGHRSVSWYQQTPGQGLQFLFEYFSETQRNKGNFPGRFSGRQFSNSRSEMNVSTLELGDSALYLCASSLGVRRSSYNEQFFGPGTRLTVL.